This T cell receptor beta chain is drawn from a study of cytomegalovirus exposure and HLA in healthy donors. Study-level information: Most genotyped donors, around four fifths of about 430, had Caucasian-associated genetic ancestry. Study-wide findings and caveats: Indistinguishability led to the exclusion of some V segments, TRBV6-2 and TRBV6-3 included. Later on, analysis showed that most CMV-associated TCR beta chains appeared to be HLA-restricted. Later analysis demonstrated an association between a missense DCLRE1C variant and TCR beta V- and J-gene trimming.

The PCR employed 60 Vbeta primers together with 13 Jbeta primers. Sequencing was performed with immunoSEQ multiplex PCR; in TCRdb, only in-frame clones are kept and a portion is missing. Of 150,000 to 200,000 clones in the sample, over 70% were seen once. With respect to this clone: Its antigen remains unknown.

The CDR3 has 16 amino acids. CDR1 is KGHSH, CDR2 LQKENI, per germline. V gave up 0 bases and J gave up 6 bases; unmatched junction bases: 7. The specimen was PBMCs. The TCR sequence derives from a woman aged 50 to 65 in good health and CMV-seronegative. The chain uses TRBV18 and TRBJ2-4; 8 positions match TRBD1. The CDR3 spells CASSPPDRAFLNIQYF. The CDR3 DNA sequence: TGTGCCAGCTCACCACCGGACAGGGCTTTTTTAAACATTCAGTACTTC. Using reference TRBV18 and TRBJ2-4 for the parts outside the CDR3, the full variable domain is NAGVMQNPRHLVRRRGQEARLRCSPMKGHSHVYWYRQLPEEGLKFMVYLQKENIIDESGMPKERFSAEFPKEGPSILRIQQVVRGDSAAYFCASSPPDRAFLNIQYFGAGTRLSVL.